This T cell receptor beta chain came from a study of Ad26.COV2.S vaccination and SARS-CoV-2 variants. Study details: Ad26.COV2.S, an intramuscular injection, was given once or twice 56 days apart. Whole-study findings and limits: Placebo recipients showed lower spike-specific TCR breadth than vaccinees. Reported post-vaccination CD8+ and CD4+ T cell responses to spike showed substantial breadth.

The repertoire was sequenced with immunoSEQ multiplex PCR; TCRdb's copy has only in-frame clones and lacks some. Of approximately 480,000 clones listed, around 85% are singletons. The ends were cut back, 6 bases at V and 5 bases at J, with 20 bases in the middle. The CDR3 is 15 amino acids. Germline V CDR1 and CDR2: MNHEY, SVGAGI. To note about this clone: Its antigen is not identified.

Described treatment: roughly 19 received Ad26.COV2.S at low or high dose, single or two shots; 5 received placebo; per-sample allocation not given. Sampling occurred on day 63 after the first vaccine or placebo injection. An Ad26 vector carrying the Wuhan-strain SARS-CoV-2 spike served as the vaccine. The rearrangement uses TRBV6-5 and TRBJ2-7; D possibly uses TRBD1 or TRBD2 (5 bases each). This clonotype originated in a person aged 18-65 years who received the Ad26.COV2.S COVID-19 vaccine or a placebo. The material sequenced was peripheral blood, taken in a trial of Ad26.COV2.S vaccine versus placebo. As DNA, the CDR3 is TGTGCCAGCAGACCACGGGGCCCGCTGCTGAACGAGCAGTACTTC. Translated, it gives CASRPRGPLLNEQYF.